The entry that follows covers one T cell receptor beta chain sequence. This clone was observed once. Its antigen remains unidentified. It has no much larger one-base neighbor in the sample; base qualities were not kept. Checkpoint therapy was initiated 14 to 28 days after autologous transplant, and ipilimumab was administered at 1 mg/kg intravenously on day 1 of selected weeks. Nivolumab was administered at 3 mg/kg intravenously on day 1 of weeks 1, 4, 7, 10, and every two weeks through week 26. This Phase Ib clinical trial tested ipilimumab plus nivolumab, a combined checkpoint inhibition, as consolidation after autologous stem cell transplantation. Library generation was performed with the immunoSEQ multiplex PCR assay. The table was pulled from immuneACCESS by TCRdb, which kept in-frame rearrangements only. Such tables lose some clones; where checked, under half of the loss comes from unresolved V genes, and the rest has no known cause. The sample table records tens of thousands of clones; over 65% of these occur just once. Approximately 23% of the sample is taken by the ten largest.

The data stem from a study of ipilimumab plus nivolumab after autologous stem cell transplantation listed by TCRdb under 2021. For the wider study: Trial patients received a median of roughly 5 ipilimumab doses and roughly eight nivolumab doses. The DLBCL cohort included primary refractory and relapsed disease, with 18-month progression-free survival of roughly 89% and 26% respectively. Patients with high-risk diffuse large B cell lymphoma, mature T cell lymphoma, or multiple myeloma undergoing autologous transplant were enrolled in the trial. Roughly 40 patients made up the trial's intent-to-treat population.

CDR1 SGHRS and CDR2 YFSETQ were looked up in the germline V gene. The CDR3 contains 13 residues, cysteine and phenylalanine counted. The read is trimmed to its CDR3 DNA, 39 bases read in frame from base 1. On the study overall, not on this receptor specifically: The authors concluded that combined checkpoint inhibition appeared tolerable when used as consolidation after transplant. The authors stated that profiles of the T cell receptor repertoire, regulatory T cell phenotype and gut microbiota provided a biologic rationale for studying this approach further.

This sequence uses TRBV5-1 and TRBJ2-5; TRBD2 is possibly the D segment (5 matching bases). The J call may not be correct, given that the DNA end is closer to TRBJ2-7. The sequenced sample was PBMCs, obtained in a trial of ipilimumab plus nivolumab as post-transplant consolidation. The source of this sequence is a male donor with diffuse large B-cell lymphoma. The nucleotide sequence reads TGCGCCAGCAGCGCGGGCCGCACCTACGAGCAGTACTTC. Translation gives CASSAGRTYEQYF.